This T cell receptor (beta chain) was recorded in a study of OX40 agonist ivuxolimab in advanced cancers. Whole-study context: Patients undergoing dose escalation presented with hepatocellular carcinoma, melanoma, renal cell or head and neck cancer.

Systemic immunosuppression or autoimmune disease history was grounds to exclude patients. Profiling relied on immunoSEQ multiplex PCR, and the TCRdb table lists in-frame clones only, not all of them. Of around 23,000 clones listed, about 76% were seen once; the top ten hold 18%. Looked up from germline, CDR1 is MGHRA and CDR2 is YSYEKL. This CDR3 contains 16 residues. The V and J ends lost 1 base and 0 bases, in that order; junction bases with no gene match: 3. The clonotype comes from an adult with an advanced solid tumor such as melanoma, head and neck, liver or kidney cancer. This specimen was CD4+ or CD8+ T cells sorted from blood, taken in a trial of the OX40 agonist ivuxolimab. The chain joins TRBV4-1 to TRBJ2-3, with 8 bases that match TRBD2. The CDR3 here is CASSQGVAGSTDTQYF. CDR3 in DNA: TGCGCCAGCAGCCAAGGGGTAGCGGGGAGCACAGATACGCAGTATTTT.